This is a list of T cell receptor beta chains from one sample in a study of CD8+ T cells in alopecia areata. Measured with immunoSEQ multiplex PCR; TCRdb has only the in-frame clones, and not every one. The sample shows more than 110,000 clones, 50% to 65% of them seen only once. The material sequenced was CD8+ T cells sorted from blood, taken at week 4, from a patient treated with tofacitinib. The source is a human donor with alopecia areata. Each CDR3 is given with its conserved first and last residue. D genes are given only for firm matches. Size tells how often a clone was seen (once, few, many) or the class of an expanded clone, and some rows leave it out.

D,J,V,size,DNA,CDR3
.,TRBJ2-5,TRBV29-1,.,TGCAGCGCTGGGACTGATAACAGGGGGACCCAGTACTTC,CSAGTDNRGTQYF
TRBD2,TRBJ2-1,TRBV30,.,TGTGCCTGGAACGTAGCGGGGGGGCCCCATGAGCAGTTCTTC,CAWNVAGGPHEQFF
.,TRBJ2-2,TRBV13,.,TGTGCCAGCAGCTTAGGCCAGGAGAACACCGGGGAGCTGTTTTTT,CASSLGQENTGELFF
TRBD1,TRBJ2-7,TRBV9,.,TGTGCCAGCAGCCCAGGACAGGGCTACGAGCAGTACTTC,CASSPGQGYEQYF
.,TRBJ1-1,TRBV5-1,.,TGCGCCAGCAGCTTGGGGACAGAGAAGACTGAAGCTTTCTTT,CASSLGTEKTEAFF
TRBD1,TRBJ2-3,TRBV13,few,TGTGCCAGCAGCCCACGGGACAGGGGTAGCACAGATACGCAGTATTTT,CASSPRDRGSTDTQYF
TRBD1,TRBJ2-2,TRBV5-6,many,TGTGCCAGCAGCTTGCGTGAGACAGGGGGCCTCGGGGAGCTGTTTTTT,CASSLRETGGLGELFF
.,TRBJ1-2,TRBV9,.,TGTGCCAGCAGCGTAGGAGGCAGGAACTATGGCTACACCTTC,CASSVGGRNYGYTF
TRBD2,TRBJ2-1,TRBV11-2,.,TGTGCCAGCAGCTTTCGGGGGGGCTCCTACAATGAGCAGTTCTTC,CASSFRGGSYNEQFF
.,TRBJ2-7,TRBV11-2,few,TGTGCCAGCAGTTCTCTATCACCGGCCTTCTCCTACGAGCAGTACTTC,CASSSLSPAFSYEQYF
.,TRBJ2-1,TRBV9,.,TGTGCCAGCAGCGGCTTGGGCGAGCAGTTCTTC,CASSGLGEQFF
TRBD1,TRBJ2-3,TRBV5-1,few,TGCGCCAGCAGCTTGCACTTTTACAGGGGAGAGATTGTGGATACGCAGTATTTT,CASSLHFYRGEIVDTQYF
TRBD1,TRBJ1-4,TRBV27,.,TGTGCCAGCAGTTCGACAGGGGTTTATGAAAAACTGTTTTTT,CASSSTGVYEKLFF
.,TRBJ2-7,TRBV9,.,TGTGCCAGCAGCCAAGAGGTGGGACCGGTATCGGAGCAGTACTTC,CASSQEVGPVSEQYF
.,TRBJ1-2,TRBV30,once,TGTGCCTGGAGTGTAGGGGATGGCTACACCTTC,CAWSVGDGYTF
.,TRBJ2-1,TRBV7-9,few,TGTGCCAGCAGCTTGGGATGGCCGGGGGAGTTCTTC,CASSLGWPGEFF
.,TRBJ2-3,TRBV15,.,TGTGCCACCAGCGATCCGGCGTCGAGCACAGATACGCAGTATTTT,CATSDPASSTDTQYF
.,TRBJ2-2,TRBV4-3,.,TGCGCCAGCAGCCCTCATTCAGGGTTCACCGGGGAGCTGTTTTTT,CASSPHSGFTGELFF
TRBD2,TRBJ2-2,TRBV6-5,.,TGTGCCAGCAGTTCGGGACTAGCGGGGGAGACCGGGGAGCTGTTTTTT,CASSSGLAGETGELFF
TRBD1,TRBJ1-6,TRBV6-5,.,TGTGCCAGCAGTTTACAGGGGGAAAATTCACCCCTCCACTTT,CASSLQGENSPLHF
.,TRBJ2-3,TRBV4-1,.,TGCGCCAGCAGCCAAGATCAGTTTGGACTTCCCACAGATACGCAGTATTTT,CASSQDQFGLPTDTQYF
.,TRBJ2-3,TRBV7-2,.,TGTGCCAGCAGCTTAATCCGGGGACACCCGGGGCAGTATTTT,CASSLIRGHPGQYF
.,TRBJ1-4,TRBV4-3,.,TGCGCCAGCAGCCAACGGACGGCCGCTGCAACTAATGAAAAACTGTTTTTT,CASSQRTAAATNEKLFF
TRBD1,TRBJ2-5,TRBV7-9,once,TGTGCCAGCAGCTCGTCGGACAGGGGGCAGCGAGAGACCCAGTACTTC,CASSSSDRGQRETQYF
.,TRBJ2-2,TRBV30,.,TGTGCCTGGAGTGTGGCAGGGCCCGGGGAGCTGTTTTTT,CAWSVAGPGELFF
.,TRBJ1-2,TRBV18,.,TGTGCCAGCTCACCACGTCAGGGAATAGGATATGGCTACACCTTC,CASSPRQGIGYGYTF
.,TRBJ2-1,TRBV6-5,.,TGTGCCAGCAGACGGAGGGTAACCTACAATGAGCAGTTCTTC,CASRRRVTYNEQFF
.,TRBJ1-2,TRBV10-3,few,TGTGCCATCAGTGAGTCTGGTATGGTGGAGGGCTATGGCTACACCTTC,CAISESGMVEGYGYTF
.,TRBJ2-5,TRBV4-1,.,TGCGCCAGCAGCCAAGTGGGGGGCCAAGAGACCCAGTACTTC,CASSQVGGQETQYF
.,TRBJ2-7,TRBV5-6,few,TGTGCCAGCAGCTTGCTGGGTGCGGACTACGAGCAGTACTTC,CASSLLGADYEQYF
TRBD2,TRBJ2-5,TRBV5-6,.,TGTGCCAGCAGCCGGGGGGAGTTGGAGACCCAGTACTTC,CASSRGELETQYF
.,TRBJ1-5,TRBV2,few,TGTGCCAGCAGTGCCAGGGTTGATCAGCCCCAGCATTTT,CASSARVDQPQHF
.,TRBJ2-2,TRBV5-1,few,TGCGCCAGCAGCTCCCTCACTCGGAACACCGGGGAGCTGTTTTTT,CASSSLTRNTGELFF
.,TRBJ2-1,TRBV7-2,.,TGTGCCAGCAGCTTCTGTCTGTTCTTC,CASSFCLFF
.,TRBJ1-6,TRBV2,.,TGTGCCAGCACCCCGAACTGGGGATCACCCCTCCACTTT,CASTPNWGSPLHF
TRBD1,TRBJ1-1,TRBV7-9,many,TGTGCCAGCAGCTTTCCGACAGGGGGGATTTTAAACACTGAAGCTTTCTTT,CASSFPTGGILNTEAFF
TRBD1,TRBJ2-2,TRBV4-3,.,TGCGCCAGCAGCCAGGATTGGGACAGGAACACCGGGGAGCTGTTTTTT,CASSQDWDRNTGELFF
.,TRBJ2-3,TRBV29-1,.,TGCAGCGTTGACATGGTTCCAGATACGCAGTATTTT,CSVDMVPDTQYF
TRBD2,TRBJ2-3,TRBV2,.,TGTGCCAGCAGTGTTGGCGGGGGGGCCGAGTCAGATACGCAGTATTTT,CASSVGGGAESDTQYF
.,TRBJ1-4,TRBV5-1,once,TGCGCCAGCAGCTTGGCCGGGCCTGAAAAACTGTTTTTT,CASSLAGPEKLFF
.,TRBJ2-3,TRBV5-1,.,TGCGCCAGCAGCCTTGACTACATGGTGGATACGCAGTATTTT,CASSLDYMVDTQYF
TRBD2,TRBJ2-5,TRBV4-3,.,TGCGCCAGCAGCCACATACTAGCGGAGCAAGAGACCCAGTACTTC,CASSHILAEQETQYF
.,TRBJ1-1,TRBV7-9,few,TGTGCCAGCAGCTTAGAAATCCCTGAAGCTTTCTTT,CASSLEIPEAFF
.,TRBJ1-5,TRBV30,few,TGTGCCTGGAGGGGTCGTTTGTCGGAGGGTGGTCAGCCCCAGCATTTT,CAWRGRLSEGGQPQHF
TRBD1,TRBJ2-2,TRBV30,.,TGTGCCTGGGGGACAGGGAACACCGGGGAGCTGTTTTTT,CAWGTGNTGELFF
.,TRBJ1-6,TRBV2,.,TGTGCCAGCAGTGAGAGAGTTCGTAAATCGGGGGGAGATTCACCCCTCCACTTT,CASSERVRKSGGDSPLHF
.,TRBJ2-5,TRBV7-7,.,TGTGCTAGCAGCCCGGACAGAGAGACCCAGTACTTC,CASSPDRETQYF
TRBD1,TRBJ1-1,TRBV5-6,.,TGTGCCAGCTCAGGGGGCTGGACTGAAGCTTTCTTT,CASSGGWTEAFF
.,TRBJ1-4,TRBV10-3,.,TGTGCCATCAGTGACAGGCAGGGGAATGAAAAACTGTTTTTT,CAISDRQGNEKLFF
.,TRBJ1-6,TRBV4-3,.,TGCGCCAGCAGCCAAGGATACGGATCCGAGAGCTCCTATAATTCACCCCTCCACTTT,CASSQGYGSESSYNSPLHF
.,TRBJ2-2,TRBV6-5,.,TGTGCCAGCAGTAAAACCGGGGAGCTGTTTTTT,CASSKTGELFF
.,TRBJ2-5,TRBV30,.,TGTGCCTGGAGTGACGGGGCCTCCAGGGACCAGTACTTC,CAWSDGASRDQYF
.,TRBJ2-5,TRBV7-9,few,TGTGCCAGCAGCTTACCCAACCGCCAAGAGACCCAGTACTTC,CASSLPNRQETQYF
.,TRBJ1-1,TRBV7-8,.,TGTGCCAGCAGCTCGGAGGGGGGGGCTTTCTTT,CASSSEGGAFF
.,TRBJ1-1,TRBV23-1,.,TGCGCCAGCGGACGCATCGGGACACTAGACACTGAAGCTTTCTTT,CASGRIGTLDTEAFF
.,TRBJ2-7,TRBV6-6,.,TGTGCCAGCTTGGACAGCTCCTACGAGCAGTACTTC,CASLDSSYEQYF